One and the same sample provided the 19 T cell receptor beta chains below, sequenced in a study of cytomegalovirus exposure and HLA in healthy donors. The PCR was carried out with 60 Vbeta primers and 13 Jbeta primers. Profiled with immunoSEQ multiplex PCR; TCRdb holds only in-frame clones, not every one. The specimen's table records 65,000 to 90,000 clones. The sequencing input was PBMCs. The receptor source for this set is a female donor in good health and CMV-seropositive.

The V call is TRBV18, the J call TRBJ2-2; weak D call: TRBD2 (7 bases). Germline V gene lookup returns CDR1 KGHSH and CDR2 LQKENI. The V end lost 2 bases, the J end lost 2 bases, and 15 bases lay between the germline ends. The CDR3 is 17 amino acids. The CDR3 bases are TGTGCCAGCTCACCAACCGGGCGGGGGACAAACACCGGGGAGCTGTTTTTT. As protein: CASSPTGRGTNTGELFF.

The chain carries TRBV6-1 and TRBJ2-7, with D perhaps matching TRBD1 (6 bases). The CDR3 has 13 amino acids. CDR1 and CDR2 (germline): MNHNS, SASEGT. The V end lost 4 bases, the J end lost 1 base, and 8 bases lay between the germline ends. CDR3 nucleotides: TGTGCCAGCAGTGTGGACAGATCCTACGAGCAGTACTTC. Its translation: CASSVDRSYEQYF.

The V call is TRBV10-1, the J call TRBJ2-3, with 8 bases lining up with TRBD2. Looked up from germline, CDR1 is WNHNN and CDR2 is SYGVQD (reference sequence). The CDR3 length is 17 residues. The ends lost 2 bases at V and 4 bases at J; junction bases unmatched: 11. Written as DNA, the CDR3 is TGCGCCAGCAGTGAGGTAGGACAAGCGGGAGTTTCAGATACGCAGTATTTT. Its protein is CASSEVGQAGVSDTQYF.

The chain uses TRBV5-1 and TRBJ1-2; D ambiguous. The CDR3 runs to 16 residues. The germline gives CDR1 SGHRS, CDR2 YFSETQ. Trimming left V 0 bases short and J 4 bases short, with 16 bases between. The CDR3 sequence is CASSLGSLEIRYGYTF. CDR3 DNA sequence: TGCGCCAGCAGCTTGGGCAGCCTGGAGATTCGCTATGGCTACACCTTC.

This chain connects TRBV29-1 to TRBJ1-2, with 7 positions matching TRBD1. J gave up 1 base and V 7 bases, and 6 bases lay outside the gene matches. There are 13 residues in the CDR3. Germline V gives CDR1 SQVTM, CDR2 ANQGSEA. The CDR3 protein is CSASDRVNYGYTF. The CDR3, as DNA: TGCAGCGCCTCTGACAGGGTTAACTATGGCTACACCTTC.

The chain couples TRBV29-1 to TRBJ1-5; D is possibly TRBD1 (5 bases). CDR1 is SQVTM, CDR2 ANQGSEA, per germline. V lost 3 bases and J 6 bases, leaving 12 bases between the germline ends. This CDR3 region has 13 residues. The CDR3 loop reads CSVEAGPSQPQHF. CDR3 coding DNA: TGCAGCGTTGAGGCAGGGCCGAGTCAGCCCCAGCATTTT.

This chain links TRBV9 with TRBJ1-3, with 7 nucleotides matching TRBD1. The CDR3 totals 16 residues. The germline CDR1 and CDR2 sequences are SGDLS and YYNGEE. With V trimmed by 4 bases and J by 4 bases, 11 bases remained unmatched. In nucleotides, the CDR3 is TGTGCCAGCAGCCCTCAAACAGGGGCGACGGGAAACACCATATATTTT. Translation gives CASSPQTGATGNTIYF.

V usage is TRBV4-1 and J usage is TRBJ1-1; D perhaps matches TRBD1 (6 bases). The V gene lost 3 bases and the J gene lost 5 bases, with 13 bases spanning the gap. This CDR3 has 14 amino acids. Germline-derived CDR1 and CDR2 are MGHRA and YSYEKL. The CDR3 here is CASSQGALGTEAFF. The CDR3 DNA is TGCGCCAGCAGCCAGGGGGCGTTGGGAACTGAAGCTTTCTTT.

This CDR3 reads CASSPRLAGGSNEQFF. CDR3 nucleotides: TGTGCCAGCTCACCTAGACTAGCGGGAGGGAGCAATGAGCAGTTCTTC. The rearrangement links TRBV18 to TRBJ2-1; 14 nucleotides align to TRBD2. The CDR3 runs to 16 residues. The germline gives CDR1 KGHSH, CDR2 LQKENI. V lost 3 bases, J lost 6 bases, and 4 bases stayed unmatched. Variable domain in full (rest from reference TRBV18 and TRBJ2-1): NAGVMQNPRHLVRRRGQEARLRCSPMKGHSHVYWYRQLPEEGLKFMVYLQKENIIDESGMPKERFSAEFPKEGPSILRIQQVVRGDSAAYFCASSPRLAGGSNEQFFGPGTRLTVL.

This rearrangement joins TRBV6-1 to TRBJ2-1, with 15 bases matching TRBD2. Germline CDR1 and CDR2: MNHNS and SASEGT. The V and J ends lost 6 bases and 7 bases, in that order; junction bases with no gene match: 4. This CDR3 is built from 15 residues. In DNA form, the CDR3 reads TGTGCCAGCAGGGCCGGGACTAGCGGGAGGAATGAGCAGTTCTTC. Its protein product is CASRAGTSGRNEQFF.

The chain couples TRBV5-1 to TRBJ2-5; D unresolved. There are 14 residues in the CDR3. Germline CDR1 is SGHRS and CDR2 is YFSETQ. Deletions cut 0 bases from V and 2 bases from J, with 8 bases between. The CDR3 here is CASSLAPPQETQYF. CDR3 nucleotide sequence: TGCGCCAGCAGCTTGGCTCCCCCTCAAGAGACCCAGTACTTC.

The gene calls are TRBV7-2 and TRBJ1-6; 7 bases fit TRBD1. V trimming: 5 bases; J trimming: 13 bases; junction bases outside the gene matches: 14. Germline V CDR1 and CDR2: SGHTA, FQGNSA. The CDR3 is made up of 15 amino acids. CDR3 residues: CASSPDRAARNPLHF. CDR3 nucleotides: TGTGCCAGCAGCCCCGACAGGGCCGCTCGTAATCCCCTCCACTTT.

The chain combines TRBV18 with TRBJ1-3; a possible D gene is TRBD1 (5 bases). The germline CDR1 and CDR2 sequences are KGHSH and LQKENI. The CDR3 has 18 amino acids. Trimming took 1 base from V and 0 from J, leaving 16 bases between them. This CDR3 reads CASSPLGSGDSSGNTIYF. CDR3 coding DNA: TGTGCCAGCTCACCACTGGGGTCGGGAGACAGCTCTGGAAACACCATATATTTT.

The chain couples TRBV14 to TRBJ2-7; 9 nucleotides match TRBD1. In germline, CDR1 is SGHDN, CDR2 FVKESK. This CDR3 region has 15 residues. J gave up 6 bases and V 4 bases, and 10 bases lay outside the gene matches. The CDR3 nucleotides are TGTGCCAGCAGCCCACGAGGGACAGGGATAGGCGAGCAGTACTTC. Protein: CASSPRGTGIGEQYF.

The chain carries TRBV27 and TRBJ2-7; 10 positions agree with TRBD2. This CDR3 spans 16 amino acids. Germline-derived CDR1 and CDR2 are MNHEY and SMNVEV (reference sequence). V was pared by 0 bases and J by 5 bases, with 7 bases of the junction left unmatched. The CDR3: CASSLSALAGSHEQYF. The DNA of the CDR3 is TGTGCCAGCAGTTTATCGGCACTAGCGGGATCGCACGAGCAGTACTTC.

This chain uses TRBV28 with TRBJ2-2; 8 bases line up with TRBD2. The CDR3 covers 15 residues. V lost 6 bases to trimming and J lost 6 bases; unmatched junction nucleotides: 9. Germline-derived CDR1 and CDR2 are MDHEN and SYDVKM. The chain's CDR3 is CASSWSGSGSGELFF. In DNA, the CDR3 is TGTGCCAGCAGCTGGAGCGGGAGCGGGTCCGGGGAGCTGTTTTTT. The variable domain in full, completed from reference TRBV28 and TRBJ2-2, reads DVKVTQSSRYLVKRTGEKVFLECVQDMDHENMFWYRQDPGLGLRLIYFSYDVKMKEKGDIPEGYSVSREKKERFSLILESASTNQTSMYLCASSWSGSGSGELFFGEGSRLTVL.

The CDR3 reads CASSFETFPYEQYF. The DNA of the CDR3 is TGTGCCAGCAGTTTTGAGACTTTTCCCTACGAGCAGTACTTC. The rearrangement links TRBV6-5 to TRBJ2-7; D ambiguous. Germline-derived CDR1 and CDR2 are MNHEY and SVGAGI. The CDR3 runs to 14 residues. The V gene lost 4 bases and the J gene lost 2 bases, with 12 bases spanning the gap.

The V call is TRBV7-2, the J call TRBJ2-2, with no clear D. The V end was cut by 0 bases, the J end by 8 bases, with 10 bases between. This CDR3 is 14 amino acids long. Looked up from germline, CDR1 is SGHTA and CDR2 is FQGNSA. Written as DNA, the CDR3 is TGTGCCAGCAGCTTAGCATATGGCTTGGGGGAGCTGTTTTTT. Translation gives CASSLAYGLGELFF.

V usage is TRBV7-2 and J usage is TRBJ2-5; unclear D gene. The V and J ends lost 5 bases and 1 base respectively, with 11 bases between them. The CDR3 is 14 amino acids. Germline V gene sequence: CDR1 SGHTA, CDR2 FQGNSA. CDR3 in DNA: TGTGCCAGCAGCCCCTCACGGAGCCAAGAGACCCAGTACTTC. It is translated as CASSPSRSQETQYF. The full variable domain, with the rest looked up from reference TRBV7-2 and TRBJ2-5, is GAGVSQSPSNKVTEKGKDVELRCDPISGHTALYWYRQSLGQGLEFLIYFQGNSAPDKSGLPSDRFSAERTGGSVSTLTIQRTQQEDSAVYLCASSPSRSQETQYFGPGTRLLVL.